This TCR beta chain was sequenced in a study of OX40 agonist ivuxolimab in advanced cancers. Study at large: It was permissible to have had prior anti-PD-1, anti-PD-L1 or anti-CTLA-4 therapy, and over 35% had some.

This CDR3 region has 14 residues. CDR1 is MNHEY, CDR2 SMNVEV, per germline (reference sequence). The V and J ends lost 6 bases and 3 bases, in that order; junction bases with no gene match: 7. This table comes from immunoSEQ multiplex PCR, and its TCRdb copy is limited to in-frame clones, with some not included. The sample lists about 80,000 clones; 80% to 90% were seen once. The TCR was taken from an adult with an advanced solid tumor such as melanoma, head and neck, liver or kidney cancer. The source was CD4+ or CD8+ T cells sorted from blood, collected in a trial of the OX40 agonist ivuxolimab. This chain connects TRBV27 to TRBJ2-7; 8 nucleotides align to TRBD2. The CDR3 DNA is TGTGCCAGCAGCGGGAGGGAGGAATTCTACGAGCAGTACTTC. Its translation: CASSGREEFYEQYF.